These 25 T cell receptor beta chains were all obtained from the same sample, sequenced in a study of CD8 T cells in Susac syndrome. Random hexamers were used to reverse transcribe the RNA input (about 0.45 to 1 ug). TCRdb re-analysed the immunoSEQ multiplex PCR reads in MiXCR, keeping a single row per CDR3 protein. The sample lists roughly 200,000 distinct CDR3 sequences; around 94% were seen once. The sample consisted of CD4+ T cells from PBMCs. These receptor sequences come from a human donor with Susac syndrome.

The chain carries TRBV20-1 and TRBJ1-1, with D unclear. The CDR3 is made up of 11 amino acids. The germline CDR1 and CDR2 sequences are DFQATT and SNEGSKA (reference sequence). V was cut by 6 bases and J by 3 bases, with 8 bases left in between. The DNA for the CDR3 is TGCAGTGCACGACTAGACACTGAAGCTTTCTTT. Encoded protein: CSARLDTEAFF.

The table lists this clonotype with a count of one. The CDR3 here is CASSQHLPGHRPAFF. The DNA of the CDR3 is TGTGCCAGCAGCCAACACCTTCCGGGACACCGACCTGCTTTCTTT. V gene TRBV25-1 combines with J gene TRBJ1-1; possibly TRBD1 for D (6 bases). Trimming took 6 bases from V and 11 from J, leaving 25 bases between them. The CDR3 consists of 15 residues. Germline CDR1 MGHDK, CDR2 SYGVNS.

The chain uses TRBV4-3 and TRBJ2-7; 13 bases are a match to TRBD2. V trimming: 6 bases; J trimming: 6 bases; junction bases outside the gene matches: 11. Germline V gene sequence: CDR1 LGHNA, CDR2 YSLEER. CDR3 length: 16 amino acids. The CDR3 region has the DNA TGCGCCAGCAGTTATTTTAGGACTAGCGGGAGAGGCGAGCAGTACTTC. This sequence encodes CASSYFRTSGRGEQYF.

This rearrangement joins TRBV20-1 to TRBJ1-2; D remains unclear. Trimming left V 0 bases short and J 4 bases short, with 12 bases between. The CDR3 runs to 14 residues. Germline CDR1 reads DFQATT; CDR2 reads SNEGSKA (reference sequence). Here the CDR3 DNA reads TGCAGTGCTAGAGATTGGGAACAGTCCTATGGCTACACCTTC. Translating gives CSARDWEQSYGYTF.

The chain links TRBV7-2 to TRBJ2-4; D call uncertain. V lost 3 bases and J lost 6, with 6 bases in between. The CDR3 spans 12 residues. Germline CDR1 reads SGHTA; CDR2 reads FQGNSA. This CDR3 reads CASSFPGNIQYF. The CDR3 DNA is TGTGCCAGCAGCTTTCCCGGAAACATTCAGTACTTC.

The CDR3 bases are TGCAGTGCTGCCCCCGGTGCAGGGGGCAACGACGAGCAGTACTTC. Encoded protein: CSAAPGAGGNDEQYF. The V call is TRBV20-1, the J call TRBJ2-7; 8 nucleotides line up with TRBD1. CDR3 length: 15 residues. Germline trimming cut 5 bases from V and 5 bases from J; bases unmatched to any gene: 14. Germline V lookup: CDR1 DFQATT, CDR2 SNEGSKA (reference sequence).

This clonotype showed up just once. The chain couples TRBV5-1 to TRBJ2-3; D uncertain. The CDR3 covers 16 residues. Per germline, CDR1 SGHRS and CDR2 YFSETQ. V was shortened by 0 bases and J by 2 bases, with 13 bases between the two germline ends. The chain's CDR3 is CASSLGPDTDTDTQYF. The CDR3 coding sequence is TGCGCCAGCAGCTTGGGCCCGGATACCGACACAGATACGCAGTATTTT.

The chain is built from TRBV6-1 and TRBJ1-1, with D unresolved. Trimming cost V 4 bases and J 0 bases, with 6 bases left between them. This CDR3 comprises 13 residues. Germline V gene lookup returns CDR1 MNHNS and CDR2 SASEGT. CDR3: CASSVQMNTEAFF. CDR3 coding DNA: TGTGCCAGCAGTGTACAGATGAACACTGAAGCTTTCTTT.

The chain joins TRBV3-1 to TRBJ2-2; 8 nucleotides line up with TRBD2. The germline V gene has CDR1 LGHDT and CDR2 YNNKEL (reference sequence). This CDR3 has 15 residues. Trimming took 1 base from V and 7 from J; bases not matched to a gene: 5. Written as DNA, the CDR3 is TGTGCCAGCAGCCAAGTTTTAGCGGGAATCGGGGAGCTGTTTTTT. As protein: CASSQVLAGIGELFF.

The CDR3 DNA reads as TGCAGTGCGGTTAGCGGGGGGCCGATATTTCAGGGAGATACGCAGTATTTT. Translating it yields CSAVSGGPIFQGDTQYF. The rearrangement uses TRBV20-1 and TRBJ2-3, with 10 bases matching TRBD2. CDR3 length: 17 residues. CDR1 is DFQATT, CDR2 SNEGSKA, per germline (reference sequence). V was clipped by 6 bases and J by 5 bases; unmatched bases: 17.

The chain recombines TRBV15 with TRBJ1-2; possible D gene TRBD1, 6 bases. The V end was cut by 5 bases, the J end by 7 bases, with 14 bases between. The germline CDR1 and CDR2 sequences are LNHNV and YYDKDF (reference sequence). This CDR3 is built from 13 residues. CDR3 coding DNA: TGTGCCACCAGCCGTTCCGGGACAACTGGCTACACCTTC. This encodes CATSRSGTTGYTF.

The genes are TRBV19 and TRBJ1-2; a possible D gene is TRBD1 (5 bases). Germline CDR1 and CDR2: LNHDA and SQIVND (reference sequence). The V end lost 5 bases, the J end lost 5 bases, and 15 bases lay between the germline ends. The CDR3 sequence is 14 residues long. The CDR3 nucleotides are TGTGCCAGTAGTGCGACAGCCGTTAATTATGGCTACACCTTC. This sequence encodes CASSATAVNYGYTF.

This clonotype turned up a few times. This rearrangement joins TRBV29-1 to TRBJ2-5; TRBD2 matches at 9 bases. Germline loops: CDR1 SQVTM, CDR2 ANQGSEA. The CDR3 runs 16 residues. V trimming: 6 bases; J trimming: 4 bases; junction bases outside the gene matches: 15. The CDR3 DNA sequence: TGCAGCGTGGTTCCAGGACTAGCGAGGGGTCTAGAGACCCAGTACTTC. Its protein is CSVVPGLARGLETQYF.

This sequence joins TRBV7-9 and TRBJ1-2; D is unclear. Germline V gives CDR1 SEHNR, CDR2 FQNEAQ (reference sequence). The V and J ends lost 5 bases and 4 bases respectively, with 8 bases between them. This CDR3 has 12 residues. The CDR3 loop is CASSPTVYGYTF. CDR3 bases: TGTGCCAGCAGCCCCACAGTCTATGGCTACACCTTC.

This sequence joins TRBV30 and TRBJ1-5; the D gene is possibly TRBD1 (5 bases). Germline values: CDR1 GTSNPN, CDR2 SVGIG (reference sequence). Trimming removed 2 bases at V and 6 bases at J, with 11 bases between. There are 13 residues in the CDR3. In DNA form, the CDR3 reads TGTGCCTGGAGTTCCGGGGGGGGTCAGCCCCAGCATTTT. Translated, it gives CAWSSGGGQPQHF.

This sequence joins TRBV12-3 or TRBV12-4 and TRBJ2-7; 11 bases fit TRBD2. The CDR3 has 16 residues. Trimming cost V 4 bases and J 3 bases; bases outside gene matches: 8. CDR3 sequence: CASSSGRLAGGYEQYF. CDR3 coding DNA: TGTGCCAGCAGTTCGGGCCGCCTAGCGGGAGGCTACGAGCAGTACTTC.

This clonotype was detected only once. The chain links TRBV7-9 to TRBJ1-4; 8 positions match TRBD1. The CDR3 totals 13 residues. Germline lookup yields CDR1 SEHNR and CDR2 FQNEAQ (reference sequence). J was trimmed by 8 bases and V by 7 bases; bases with no gene match: 6. The DNA for the CDR3 is TGTGCCAGCACGCGGGACAGGCAAGAAAAACTGTTTTTT. Translated, it gives CASTRDRQEKLFF.

As for this clonotype: The junction shows a germline mismatch at one end, possibly a read error. The chain links TRBV18 to TRBJ1-2; D gene ambiguous. The CDR3 contains 14 residues. Germline V lookup: CDR1 KGHSH, CDR2 LQKENI. CDR3 loop: CASSPLDHDYGYTF. CDR3 in DNA: TGTGCCAGCTCCCCACTCGACCACGACTATGGCTACACCTTC.

The chain has TRBV20-1 and TRBJ2-7, with unresolved D. The ends were cut back, 3 bases at V and 0 bases at J, with 6 bases in the middle. The CDR3 length is 12 residues. Germline V gene lookup returns CDR1 DFQATT and CDR2 SNEGSKA (reference sequence). The CDR3 reads CSASSSSYEQYF. CDR3 nucleotides: TGCAGTGCTAGTTCTAGCTCCTACGAGCAGTACTTC.

This clonotype was seen just once. The rearrangement uses TRBV6-2 or TRBV6-3 and TRBJ2-7, with TRBD2 as a possible D gene (5 bases). This CDR3 contains 13 residues. The germline V gene has CDR1 MNHEY and CDR2 SVGEGT. Trimming stripped 7 bases from V and 3 bases from J, with 13 bases between. CDR3 in amino acids: CASTWTGNYEQYF. Here the CDR3 DNA reads TGTGCCAGCACCTGGACGGGAAACTACGAGCAGTACTTC.

The CDR3 DNA follows: TGTGCCAGCTCACCAGAAGTCGGTCGGACTAGCGGGAGAAGAACCTACTACAATGAGCAGTTCTTC. Protein sequence: CASSPEVGRTSGRRTYYNEQFF. The rearrangement links TRBV18 to TRBJ2-1, with 13 bases aligning to TRBD2. The CDR3 has 22 amino acids. The V gene's germline CDR1 is KGHSH and CDR2 LQKENI. V lost 2 bases, J lost 3 bases, and 19 bases stayed unmatched.

This chain connects TRBV12-3 or TRBV12-4 to TRBJ2-6; 9 bases map to TRBD1. The length of the CDR3 is 17 residues. The trim removed 7 bases at V and 1 base at J, leaving 8 bases unmatched. CDR3 nucleotide sequence: TGTGCCAGCACCCCCGGGACAGGGATATCTGGGGCCAACGTCCTGACTTTC. Its translation is CASTPGTGISGANVLTF.

The chain employs TRBV2 and TRBJ2-1, with 8 positions matching TRBD2. The junction had 7 bases not matched to a gene; V was cut back by 5 bases and J by 1 base. CDR1 and CDR2 from the germline V gene are SNHLY and FYNNEI. CDR3 length equals 16 residues. The CDR3 DNA reads TGTGCCAGCAGTCTACTAGCGGAATCTTCCTACAATGAGCAGTTCTTC. This codes for CASSLLAESSYNEQFF.

The V call is TRBV29-1, the J call TRBJ1-2, with D maybe TRBD1 (6 bases). CDR3 length: 12 amino acids. CDR1 is SQVTM, CDR2 ANQGSEA, per germline. The V and J ends lost 1 base and 5 bases respectively, with 8 bases between them. The CDR3 loop is CSVEGGQYGYTF. The CDR3 DNA sequence: TGCAGCGTTGAAGGCGGACAGTATGGCTACACCTTC.

This chain uses TRBV7-8 with TRBJ2-3, with TRBD2 matching over 7 bases. Trimming took 5 bases from V and 7 from J; bases not matched to a gene: 12. Germline V gene data show CDR1 as SGHVS and CDR2 as FQNEAQ. The CDR3 is made up of 15 amino acids. The CDR3 DNA is TGTGCCAGCAGCACTACCGAAGCGGGACGGAATACGCAGTATTTT. This sequence encodes CASSTTEAGRNTQYF.